These 14 T cell receptor beta chains originate from one sample sequenced in a study of identifying expanded T cells in peripheral blood. TCRdb keeps only in-frame clones here, not all; method: immunoSEQ multiplex PCR. This table holds about 100,000 clones, approximately 84% found once. The sequenced material came from blood. The receptors originated from a person between 18 and 70 years old in good health.

The chain joins TRBV5-6 to TRBJ1-1; maybe TRBD1 (6 bases). Per the germline V gene, CDR1 is SGHDT and CDR2 is YYEEEE. The CDR3 sequence is 14 residues long. Trimming took off 1 base at V and 4 bases at J, with 11 bases between the two ends. The CDR3 loop is CASSLRGARTEAFF. DNA of the CDR3: TGTGCCAGCAGCTTGAGGGGGGCGCGCACTGAAGCTTTCTTT.

The chain combines TRBV7-2 with TRBJ2-4, with D possibly being TRBD2 (7 bases). V was pared by 5 bases and J by 7 bases, with 15 bases between. The CDR3 runs 14 residues. Germline V gene data show CDR1 as SGHTA and CDR2 as FQGNSA. CDR3 nucleotide sequence: TGTGCCAGCAGCCTATCACAGGGAGGGAACATTCAGTACTTC. The encoded protein is CASSLSQGGNIQYF.

CDR3 residues: CASSRGWVQGASWTEAFF. The DNA of the CDR3 is TGTGCCAGCAGTAGGGGCTGGGTGCAGGGGGCCTCGTGGACTGAAGCTTTCTTT. The rearrangement joins TRBV2 to TRBJ1-1; TRBD1 aligns across 8 bases. CDR1 is SNHLY, CDR2 FYNNEI, per germline. Germline trimming cut 5 bases from V and 5 bases from J; bases unmatched to any gene: 19. The CDR3 extends over 18 amino acids. Using reference TRBV2 and TRBJ1-1 for the parts outside the CDR3, the full variable domain is EPEVTQTPSHQVTQMGQEVILRCVPISNHLYFYWYRQILGQKVEFLVSFYNNEISEKSEIFDDQFSVERPDGSNFTLKIRSTKLEDSAMYFCASSRGWVQGASWTEAFFGQGTRLTVV.

On this clone: In the same sample, other DNA sequences code for this CDR3. This sequence joins TRBV4-1 and TRBJ1-2, with D tentatively TRBD1 (5 bases). This CDR3 has 11 residues. In germline, CDR1 is MGHRA, CDR2 YSYEKL. Trimming cost V 8 bases and J 2 bases, with 6 bases left between them. The CDR3 DNA follows: TGCGCCAGCTCAGGGAACTATGGCTACACCTTC. This codes for CASSGNYGYTF.

The V call is TRBV2, the J call TRBJ1-1; 8 bases fit TRBD1. Unmatched junction bases numbered 1, after V lost 6 bases and J lost 1 base. CDR1 is SNHLY, CDR2 FYNNEI, per germline. The CDR3 sequence is 13 residues long. CDR3 nucleotide sequence: TGTGCCAGCAGAGGACAGGGGAACACTGAAGCTTTCTTT. As protein: CASRGQGNTEAFF.

The chain is built from TRBV27 and TRBJ2-7; 11 bases align to TRBD1. CDR1 is MNHEY and CDR2 is SMNVEV in the germline V gene (reference sequence). This CDR3 has 16 residues. J lost 2 bases, V lost 6 bases, and 9 bases had no gene match. The CDR3: CASRTFGTGGTYEQYF. In DNA form, the CDR3 reads TGTGCCAGCAGGACCTTCGGGACAGGGGGGACCTACGAGCAGTACTTC.

The chain has TRBV5-6 and TRBJ1-1, with a tentative D call TRBD1 (6 bases). The CDR3 covers 15 residues. Trimming left V 4 bases short and J 1 base short, with 14 bases between. The germline V gene has CDR1 SGHDT and CDR2 YYEEEE. The chain's CDR3 is CASSPIPDRNTEAFF. The CDR3 DNA is TGTGCCAGCAGCCCGATTCCGGACAGGAACACTGAAGCTTTCTTT.

The chain has TRBV7-6 and TRBJ1-3; D remains ambiguous. Trimming took off 2 bases at V and 0 bases at J, with 8 bases between the two ends. This CDR3 is 15 amino acids long. CDR1 is SGHVS, CDR2 FNYEAQ, per germline. In DNA, the CDR3 is TGTGCCAGCAGCTTACTCGGCAACTCTGGAAACACCATATATTTT. Translated: CASSLLGNSGNTIYF.

The chain recombines TRBV6-1 with TRBJ1-2; a possible D gene is TRBD1 (6 bases). Trimming shortened V by 7 bases and J by 8 bases, and 23 bases separated the two germline ends. In germline, CDR1 is MNHNS, CDR2 SASEGT. CDR3 size: 15 residues. The CDR3 is CASTSSDRRGGGYTF. DNA of the CDR3: TGTGCCAGCACCTCATCGGACCGCCGCGGGGGCGGCTACACCTTC.

The chain combines TRBV7-2 with TRBJ1-1; D is ambiguous. Per germline, CDR1 SGHTA and CDR2 FQGNSA. This CDR3 spans 13 amino acids. V gave up 7 bases and J gave up 3 bases, with 12 bases separating them. The DNA for the CDR3 is TGTGCCAGCAAATCTTACATGGACACTGAAGCTTTCTTT. Protein: CASKSYMDTEAFF.

This chain links TRBV30 with TRBJ1-2, with 9 bases aligning to TRBD1. The CDR3 runs to 12 residues. V shed 8 bases and J 8 bases; nucleotides not matched to a gene: 9. Looked up from germline, CDR1 is GTSNPN and CDR2 is SVGIG (reference sequence). The CDR3 coding sequence is TGTGCCGCCTCACAGGGGGCGGGGGGCTACACCTTC. Its translation is CAASQGAGGYTF.

The genes are TRBV4-3 and TRBJ1-1; D is uncertain. The CDR3 runs to 14 residues. The germline V gene encodes CDR1 LGHNA and CDR2 YSLEER. V shed 4 bases and J shed 1 base, with 10 bases lying between them. This CDR3 reads CASSPEERNTEAFF. The CDR3 DNA follows: TGCGCCAGCAGCCCCGAGGAACGGAACACTGAAGCTTTCTTT.

This chain links TRBV7-9 with TRBJ1-1; TRBD1 agrees at 8 bases. Germline V lookup: CDR1 SEHNR, CDR2 FQNEAQ (reference sequence). The CDR3 is made up of 16 amino acids. V trimming: 2 bases; J trimming: 5 bases; junction bases outside the gene matches: 10. CDR3 in DNA: TGTGCCAGCAGCTTATCTATGGGCAGGGGGCGGACTGAAGCTTTCTTT. This translates into CASSLSMGRGRTEAFF.

CDR3 region: CASSFGGASNQPQHF. For the CDR3, the DNA is TGCGCCAGCAGCTTTGGGGGGGCTAGCAATCAGCCCCAGCATTTT. The chain joins TRBV5-1 to TRBJ1-5; D may be TRBD1 (6 bases). V was pared by 2 bases and J by 0 bases, with 9 bases between. The CDR3 spans 15 residues. CDR1 SGHRS and CDR2 YFSETQ come from the germline V gene.